These 17 T cell receptor beta chains were all obtained from the same sample, sequenced in a study of blood T cell repertoires in COVID-19. TCRdb's table, derived via immunoSEQ multiplex PCR, lists solely in-frame clones and lacks some. The sample has fewer than 130,000 clones; 70% to 90% are singletons. Specimen: peripheral blood. These receptors were obtained from a human donor in a cohort sampled during active COVID-19.

V usage is TRBV9 and J usage is TRBJ1-5; D gene ambiguous. V shed 0 bases and J shed 2 bases, with 9 bases lying between them. The CDR3 is 15 amino acids. Germline V lookup: CDR1 SGDLS, CDR2 YYNGEE. This chain's CDR3 is CASSVDPGGNQPQHF. CDR3 in DNA: TGTGCCAGCAGCGTAGACCCGGGAGGCAATCAGCCCCAGCATTTT.

This chain uses TRBV19 with TRBJ2-1; maybe TRBD2 (6 bases). CDR3 length equals 17 residues. Germline V gene data show CDR1 as LNHDA and CDR2 as SQIVND (reference sequence). V lost 4 bases, J lost 4 bases, and 20 bases lay in between. The CDR3 DNA is TGTGCCAGTAGTAGGGGTCTAGGCTCCGGGGGATACAATGAGCAGTTCTTC. Protein: CASSRGLGSGGYNEQFF.

CDR3 DNA: TGTGCCAGCAGTCTCGGCGGGGGAAGGCCATCCTACGAGCAGTACTTC. Its translation is CASSLGGGRPSYEQYF. V gene TRBV28 combines with J gene TRBJ2-7; 7 bases are a match to TRBD2. V lost 5 bases, J lost 1 base, and 11 bases stayed unmatched. Germline CDR1 and CDR2: MDHEN and SYDVKM. The CDR3 loop spans 16 amino acids.

The chain recombines TRBV15 with TRBJ1-1, with a tentative D call TRBD1 (5 bases). The CDR3 consists of 14 residues. Between the trimmed V and J ends, which lost 0 bases and 6 bases, there was a span of 11 bases. From germline, CDR1 is LNHNV and CDR2 YYDKDF (reference sequence). In DNA form, the CDR3 reads TGTGCCACCAGCAGAGACAGGGTTCTCCCTGAAGCTTTCTTT. Amino acid sequence: CATSRDRVLPEAFF.

V and J are TRBV5-1 and TRBJ2-5, with D possibly matching TRBD1 (5 bases). The CDR3 loop spans 14 amino acids. Germline V gene sequence: CDR1 SGHRS, CDR2 YFSETQ. The V end was cut by 2 bases, the J end by 1 base, with 9 bases between. Here the CDR3 DNA reads TGCGCCAGCAGCTTCAGCAGGGCCCAAGAGACCCAGTACTTC. This codes for CASSFSRAQETQYF.

The J gene is TRBJ1-5, the V gene TRBV4-2; 9 nucleotides match TRBD1. This CDR3 is 17 amino acids long. Germline values: CDR1 LGHNA, CDR2 YNFKEQ. V was clipped by 3 bases and J by 1 base; unmatched bases: 7. CDR3: CASSQGTGTSSNQPQHF. Written as DNA, the CDR3 is TGTGCCAGCAGCCAGGGGACAGGGACTTCGAGCAATCAGCCCCAGCATTTT.

The rearrangement joins TRBV30 to TRBJ1-4; D not resolved. The CDR3 is 14 residues long. V was cut by 2 bases and J by 10 bases, with 17 bases left in between. The germline V gene encodes CDR1 GTSNPN and CDR2 SVGIG (reference sequence). The DNA of the CDR3 is TGTGCCTGGAGTCTAACCGACGGCCGGGGAAAACTGTTTTTT. This sequence encodes CAWSLTDGRGKLFF. The whole variable domain, remainder taken from reference TRBV30 and TRBJ1-4, is SQTIHQWPATLVQPVGSPLSLECTVEGTSNPNLYWYRQAAGRGLQLLFYSVGIGQISSEVPQNLSASRPQDRQFILSSKKLLLSDSGFYLCAWSLTDGRGKLFFGSGTQLSVL.

This rearrangement joins TRBV5-6 to TRBJ1-6; 10 nucleotides line up with TRBD1. The CDR3 covers 15 residues. The germline CDR1 and CDR2 sequences are SGHDT and YYEEEE. J lost 6 bases, V lost 2 bases, and 2 bases had no gene match. In nucleotides, the CDR3 is TGTGCCAGCAGCTTCCGGGACAGGGGTAATTCACCCCTCCACTTT. Translated, it gives CASSFRDRGNSPLHF.

V is TRBV2 and J is TRBJ1-6; D is unclear. This CDR3 is built from 12 residues. The germline gives CDR1 SNHLY, CDR2 FYNNEI. V was shortened by 6 bases and J by 5 bases, with 5 bases between the two germline ends. The CDR3 region is CASSQNNSPLHF. The CDR3 coding sequence is TGTGCCAGCAGCCAGAATAATTCACCCCTCCACTTT.

This rearrangement joins TRBV27 to TRBJ2-7; TRBD1 might be the D (5 bases). From germline, CDR1 is MNHEY and CDR2 SMNVEV (reference sequence). This CDR3 region has 15 residues. V lost 2 bases and J 2 bases, leaving 13 bases between the germline ends. CDR3 amino acids: CASSLATGITYEQYF. The CDR3 DNA reads TGTGCCAGCAGTTTAGCAACAGGAATAACCTACGAGCAGTACTTC.

The chain combines TRBV6-5 with TRBJ2-2; tentative D call: TRBD2 (6 bases). Germline V lookup: CDR1 MNHEY, CDR2 SVGAGI. V gave up 4 bases and J gave up 0 bases, with 12 bases separating them. This CDR3 contains 16 residues. Here the CDR3 DNA reads TGTGCCAGCAGTTTCAATAGCGGCTCGAACACCGGGGAGCTGTTTTTT. It codes for CASSFNSGSNTGELFF.

This clone occurred a few times. As DNA, the CDR3 is TGCGCCAGCAGCTTGGCACCCGGACAGGGGAGGTATTCACCCCTCCACTTT. This encodes CASSLAPGQGRYSPLHF. The chain has TRBV5-1 and TRBJ1-6; 9 bases fit TRBD1. V lost 0 bases, J lost 8 bases, and 9 bases stayed unmatched. The CDR3 extends over 17 amino acids. Germline V CDR1 and CDR2: SGHRS, YFSETQ.

The CDR3 DNA is TGTGCCAGCAGTCCGGGGGGCGCAGGTTTTGGCACTGAAGCTTTCTTT. Protein: CASSPGGAGFGTEAFF. The chain links TRBV27 to TRBJ1-1; a possible D gene is TRBD1 (6 bases). This CDR3 comprises 16 residues. V lost 5 bases, J lost 4 bases, and 20 bases lay in between. Germline V gives CDR1 MNHEY, CDR2 SMNVEV (reference sequence).

For this clone: An end of the junction differs from the germline gene, which may be a read error. J is TRBJ2-3 and V is TRBV7-8; 12 bases fit TRBD2. In germline, CDR1 is SGHVS, CDR2 FQNEAQ. The length of the CDR3 is 15 residues. The CDR3, as DNA: TGTGCCAGCAGCCTAGCGGGGGGGGCGGGAGATACGCAGTATTTT. Its protein is CASSLAGGAGDTQYF.

J is TRBJ2-2 and V is TRBV18, with TRBD2 matching 12 bases. J gave up 3 bases and V 3 bases, and 17 bases lay outside the gene matches. The CDR3 has 21 amino acids. The V gene's germline CDR1 is KGHSH and CDR2 LQKENI. The CDR3 sequence: CASSPRRTRLAGVFDTGELFF. The DNA of the CDR3 is TGTGCCAGCTCACCTCGCCGAACGAGACTAGCGGGAGTTTTTGACACCGGGGAGCTGTTTTTT.

In DNA form, the CDR3 reads TGTGCCAGCTCACCCTGGCTAGCGGGAGAAGGCACCGGGGAGCTGTTTTTT. Residues: CASSPWLAGEGTGELFF. The J gene is TRBJ2-2, the V gene TRBV18, with 10 bases matching TRBD2. The CDR3 runs 17 residues. Losses at the gene ends were 3 bases for V and 4 bases for J; bases not matched to a gene: 8. Germline CDR1 is KGHSH and CDR2 is LQKENI. The entire variable domain, with the rest obtained from reference TRBV18 and TRBJ2-2, is as follows: NAGVMQNPRHLVRRRGQEARLRCSPMKGHSHVYWYRQLPEEGLKFMVYLQKENIIDESGMPKERFSAEFPKEGPSILRIQQVVRGDSAAYFCASSPWLAGEGTGELFFGEGSRLTVL.

In nucleotides, the CDR3 is TGTGCCAGCAGCCAAGATTCCTCAGCTGGGGCCAACGTCCTGACTTTC. It specifies CASSQDSSAGANVLTF. V gene TRBV4-2 combines with J gene TRBJ2-6, with D unresolved. The germline gives CDR1 LGHNA, CDR2 YNFKEQ. The V gene lost 0 bases and the J gene lost 2 bases, with 8 bases spanning the gap. The CDR3 contains 16 residues.